The 18 T cell receptor beta chains reported below all come from one sample, sequenced in a study of vaccination effects on CD4 cells after COVID-19. Antigen-specific CD4+ T cells expanded by the ViraFEST assay with viral peptide pools were then sequenced. Following a roughly ten-day culture, CD4+ T cells were purified. Repertoires were generated with immunoSEQ multiplex PCR, while TCRdb's copy carries only in-frame clones and drops some. Here the sample spans tens of thousands of clones, around 70% being singletons. What these receptors recognize is not known. This specimen was CD4+ T cells from PBMCs cultured with HCoV-229E spike peptides, taken before COVID-19 vaccination. The receptors were gathered from a human donor who received a COVID-19 vaccine.

V gene TRBV10-1 combines with J gene TRBJ1-1; no definite D call. Germline V CDR1 and CDR2: WNHNN, SYGVQD (reference sequence). The germline V and J ends were trimmed by 6 bases and 5 bases, with 10 bases remaining between them. The CDR3 runs to 12 residues. In DNA form, the CDR3 reads TGCGCCAGCAGGGGTGCCTCAACTGAAGCTTTCTTT. This sequence encodes CASRGASTEAFF.

The chain links TRBV5-4 to TRBJ2-2; D remains ambiguous. This CDR3 spans 15 amino acids. Germline CDR1 and CDR2: SGHNT and YYREEE (reference sequence). The V end lost 4 bases, the J end lost 1 base, and 11 bases lay between the germline ends. In DNA form, the CDR3 reads TGTGCCAGCAGCGGGGAACACATGAACACCGGGGAGCTGTTTTTT. Translated, it gives CASSGEHMNTGELFF.

This CDR3 is CASLDRDGNEKLFF. CDR3 DNA: TGCGCCAGCCTCGACAGGGACGGTAATGAAAAACTGTTTTTT. The gene calls are TRBV10-2 and TRBJ1-4; 7 nucleotides match TRBD1. Germline CDR1 is WSHSY and CDR2 is SAAADI. The CDR3 is 14 residues long. V trimming: 8 bases; J trimming: 4 bases; junction bases outside the gene matches: 7.

The chain combines TRBV6-6 with TRBJ1-5; no reliable D call. V lost 2 bases and J lost 0, with 8 bases in between. Germline assignment: CDR1 MNHNY and CDR2 SVGAGI (reference sequence). This CDR3 comprises 15 residues. The CDR3: CASSYRENSNQPQHF. The CDR3 region has the DNA TGTGCCAGCAGTTACCGGGAGAATAGCAATCAGCCCCAGCATTTT.

Here the CDR3 reads CASGLRGLAGVNEQFF. The CDR3 bases are TGTGCTAGTGGTTTGCGGGGACTAGCGGGGGTCAATGAGCAGTTCTTC. J is TRBJ2-1 and V is TRBV12-5; 14 bases agree with TRBD2. The CDR3 runs 16 residues. Looked up from germline, CDR1 is LGHNT and CDR2 is FRNRAP. Trimming removed 2 bases from V and 6 bases from J; junction bases left unmatched: 3.

The rearrangement uses TRBV20-1 and TRBJ1-1, with a tentative D call TRBD1 (5 bases). CDR1 DFQATT and CDR2 SNEGSKA come from the germline V gene (reference sequence). The CDR3 length is 11 residues. Trimming removed 0 bases at V and 10 bases at J, with 9 bases between. CDR3 coding DNA: TGCAGTGCTAGAGATCTGCAGGGAGCTTTCTTT. The encoded protein is CSARDLQGAFF.

The V gene is TRBV28, the J gene TRBJ1-2, with D uncertain. CDR3 size: 14 residues. V lost 6 bases and J 7 bases, leaving 18 bases between the germline ends. The germline V gene has CDR1 MDHEN and CDR2 SYDVKM. CDR3 region: CASSTDGVGRGYTF. DNA for the CDR3: TGTGCCAGCAGCACGGACGGCGTTGGTCGTGGCTACACCTTC.

The chain recombines TRBV6-5 with TRBJ2-2, with 11 bases identical to TRBD1. The CDR3 has 15 residues. V gave up 4 bases and J gave up 9 bases; unmatched junction bases: 7. Germline V gene sequence: CDR1 MNHEY, CDR2 SVGAGI. The CDR3, as DNA: TGTGCCAGCAGTTCCGCCGGGACAGGGGGTCGGGAGCTGTTTTTT. Translated: CASSSAGTGGRELFF.

This chain uses TRBV19 with TRBJ2-1, with 7 positions matching TRBD1. V lost 5 bases, J lost 2 bases, and 9 bases stayed unmatched. Per germline, CDR1 LNHDA and CDR2 SQIVND (reference sequence). This CDR3 region has 16 residues. Here the CDR3 reads CASSLDSGTAYNEQFF. CDR3 nucleotides: TGTGCCAGTAGTCTCGATTCCGGGACAGCCTACAATGAGCAGTTCTTC.

CDR3 nucleotides: TGTGCCAGCAGTTTATTTGGACAGGGGGGTGGCTACACCTTC. It translates to CASSLFGQGGGYTF. The rearrangement joins TRBV28 to TRBJ1-2, with 10 positions matching TRBD1. The CDR3 length is 14 residues. V lost 1 base to trimming and J lost 7 bases; unmatched junction nucleotides: 3. CDR1 is MDHEN, CDR2 SYDVKM, per germline.

The chain is built from TRBV9 and TRBJ2-3; 9 bases match TRBD1. The trim removed 4 bases at V and 0 bases at J, leaving 15 bases unmatched. The CDR3 consists of 19 residues. CDR1 and CDR2 from the germline V gene are SGDLS and YYNGEE. As DNA, the CDR3 is TGTGCCAGCAGCTCGAACCGGGACAGGGTTATCCTTAGCACAGATACGCAGTATTTT. Its translation: CASSSNRDRVILSTDTQYF.

The chain links TRBV2 to TRBJ1-2; no reliable D call. V was cut by 2 bases and J by 2 bases, with 6 bases left in between. The V gene's germline CDR1 is SNHLY and CDR2 FYNNEI. The length of the CDR3 is 13 residues. The CDR3 nucleotides are TGTGCCAGCAGTGAATTAGTCAACTATGGCTACACCTTC. Its protein is CASSELVNYGYTF.

The chain couples TRBV6-2 or TRBV6-3 to TRBJ2-1; 10 nucleotides line up with TRBD2. The CDR3 totals 16 residues. Germline assignment: CDR1 MNHEY and CDR2 SVGEGT. V shed 4 bases, J shed 7 bases, and the junction held 10 bases outside the gene matches. In DNA form, the CDR3 reads TGTGCCAGCAGTTCCCATAGCGGGGGGACGGGGAATGAGCAGTTCTTC. Encoded protein: CASSSHSGGTGNEQFF.

This chain connects TRBV6-1 to TRBJ1-2; the D gene is possibly TRBD1 (5 bases). V shed 2 bases and J shed 10 bases, with 11 bases lying between them. CDR1 and CDR2 from the germline V gene are MNHNS and SASEGT. There are 12 residues in the CDR3. The DNA of the CDR3 is TGTGCCAGCAGTGAAAGACAGTGGAACTACACCTTC. Translating it yields CASSERQWNYTF.

The chain uses TRBV6-5 and TRBJ2-5; D not certain. The CDR3 extends over 14 amino acids. CDR1 is MNHEY, CDR2 SVGAGI, per germline. Trimming cost V 6 bases and J 2 bases, with 13 bases left between them. CDR3 amino acids: CASSHGFGQETQYF. DNA for the CDR3: TGTGCCAGCAGCCACGGATTTGGACAAGAGACCCAGTACTTC.

J is TRBJ2-5 and V is TRBV2, with D perhaps matching TRBD2 (6 bases). Deletions cut 6 bases from V and 8 bases from J, with 16 bases between. Germline loops: CDR1 SNHLY, CDR2 FYNNEI. CDR3 length equals 13 residues. CDR3 residues: CASRGGAQYTQYF. In nucleotides, the CDR3 is TGTGCCAGCAGGGGCGGGGCCCAGTACACCCAGTACTTC.

This chain uses TRBV18 with TRBJ1-1, with D unresolved. The CDR3 is 14 residues long. Germline V lookup: CDR1 KGHSH, CDR2 LQKENI. The V and J ends lost 3 bases and 0 bases respectively, with 8 bases between them. CDR3 in amino acids: CASSPSTMNTEAFF. The CDR3 DNA is TGTGCCAGCTCACCGAGCACCATGAACACTGAAGCTTTCTTT.

The CDR3 coding sequence is TGTGCCAGCAGCTTGGGAGGGGGGTTAGAGCAGTTCTTC. This gives the protein CASSLGGGLEQFF. This chain uses TRBV5-6 with TRBJ2-1, with D possibly called TRBD1 or TRBD2 (6 bases each). The germline gives CDR1 SGHDT, CDR2 YYEEEE. V was shortened by 0 bases and J by 10 bases, with 11 bases between the two germline ends. There are 13 residues in the CDR3.